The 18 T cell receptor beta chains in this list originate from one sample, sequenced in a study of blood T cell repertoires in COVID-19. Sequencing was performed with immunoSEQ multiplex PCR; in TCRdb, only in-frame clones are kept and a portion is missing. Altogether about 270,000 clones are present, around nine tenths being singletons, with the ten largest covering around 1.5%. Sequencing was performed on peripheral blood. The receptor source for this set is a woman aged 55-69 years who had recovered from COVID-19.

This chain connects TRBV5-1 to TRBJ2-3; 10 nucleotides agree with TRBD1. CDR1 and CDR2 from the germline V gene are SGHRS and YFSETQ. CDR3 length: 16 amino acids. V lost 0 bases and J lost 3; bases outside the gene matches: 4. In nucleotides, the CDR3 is TGCGCCAGCAGCTTGGTAGGGACAGGGGAGACAGATACGCAGTATTTT. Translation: CASSLVGTGETDTQYF. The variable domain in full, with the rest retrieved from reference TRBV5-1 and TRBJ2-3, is KAGVTQTPRYLIKTRGQQVTLSCSPISGHRSVSWYQQTPGQGLQFLFEYFSETQRNKGNFPGRFSGRQFSNSRSEMNVSTLELGDSALYLCASSLVGTGETDTQYFGPGTRLTVL.

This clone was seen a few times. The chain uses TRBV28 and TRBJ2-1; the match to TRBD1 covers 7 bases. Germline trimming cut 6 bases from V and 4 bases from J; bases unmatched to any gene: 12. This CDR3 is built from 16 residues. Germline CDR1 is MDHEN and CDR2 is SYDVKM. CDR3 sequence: CASRETVGQSYNEQFF. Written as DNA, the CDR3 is TGTGCCAGCAGGGAGACGGTGGGACAGTCTTACAATGAGCAGTTCTTC.

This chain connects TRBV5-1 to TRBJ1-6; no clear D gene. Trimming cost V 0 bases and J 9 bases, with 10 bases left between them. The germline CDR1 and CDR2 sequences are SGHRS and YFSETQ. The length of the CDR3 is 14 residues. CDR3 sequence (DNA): TGCGCCAGCAGCTTGGTAGGAGCCCCTTCACCCCTCCACTTT. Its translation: CASSLVGAPSPLHF.

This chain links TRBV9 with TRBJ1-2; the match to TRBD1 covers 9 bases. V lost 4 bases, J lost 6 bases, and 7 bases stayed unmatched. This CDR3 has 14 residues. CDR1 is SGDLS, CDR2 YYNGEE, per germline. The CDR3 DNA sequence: TGTGCCAGCAGCATTGCCGGGACAGGGCATGGCTACACCTTC. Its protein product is CASSIAGTGHGYTF.

The CDR3 coding sequence is TGTGCCAGCACCCGGGACAGGGGGCCCTACGAGCAGTACTTC. Translated: CASTRDRGPYEQYF. The chain links TRBV7-2 to TRBJ2-7, with TRBD1 matching 12 bases. Losses at the gene ends were 7 bases for V and 2 bases for J; bases not matched to a gene: 3. Germline V CDR1 and CDR2: SGHTA, FQGNSA. CDR3 length: 14 residues.

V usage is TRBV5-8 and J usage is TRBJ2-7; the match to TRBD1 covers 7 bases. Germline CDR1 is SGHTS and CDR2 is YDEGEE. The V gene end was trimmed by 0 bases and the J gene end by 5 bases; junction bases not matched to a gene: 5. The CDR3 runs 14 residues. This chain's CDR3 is CASSLGQGMHEQYF. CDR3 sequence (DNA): TGTGCCAGCAGCTTGGGACAGGGAATGCACGAGCAGTACTTC.

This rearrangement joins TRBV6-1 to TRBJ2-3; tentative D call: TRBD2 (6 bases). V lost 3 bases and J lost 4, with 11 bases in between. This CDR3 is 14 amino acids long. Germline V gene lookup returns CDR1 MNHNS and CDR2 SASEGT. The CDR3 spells CASSEGGGADTQYF. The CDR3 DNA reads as TGTGCCAGCAGTGAGGGGGGAGGTGCAGATACGCAGTATTTT.

The CDR3 region is CASSGPRLYNEQFF. The CDR3 nucleotides read TGTGCCAGCAGCGGCCCCAGACTGTACAATGAGCAGTTCTTC. This chain links TRBV9 with TRBJ2-1; no clear D gene. The germline V gene has CDR1 SGDLS and CDR2 YYNGEE. Trimming removed 3 bases from V and 4 bases from J, with 11 bases in between. The CDR3 is made up of 14 amino acids.

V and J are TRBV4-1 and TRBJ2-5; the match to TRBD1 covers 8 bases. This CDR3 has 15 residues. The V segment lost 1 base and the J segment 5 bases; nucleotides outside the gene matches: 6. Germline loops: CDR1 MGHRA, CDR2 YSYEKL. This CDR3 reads CASSQATGAAETQYF. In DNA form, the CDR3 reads TGCGCCAGCAGCCAAGCGACAGGGGCGGCCGAGACCCAGTACTTC.

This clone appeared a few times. The CDR3 protein is CASSQSVRSGGETSTDTQYF. DNA of the CDR3: TGCGCCAGCAGTCAATCGGTCAGGAGCGGGGGGGAAACTAGCACAGATACGCAGTATTTT. The J gene is TRBJ2-3, the V gene TRBV23-1, with 10 bases aligning to TRBD2. TRBV23-1 has ORF status, its function being uncertain. V shed 0 bases, J shed 0 bases, and the junction held 12 bases outside the gene matches. This CDR3 spans 20 amino acids.

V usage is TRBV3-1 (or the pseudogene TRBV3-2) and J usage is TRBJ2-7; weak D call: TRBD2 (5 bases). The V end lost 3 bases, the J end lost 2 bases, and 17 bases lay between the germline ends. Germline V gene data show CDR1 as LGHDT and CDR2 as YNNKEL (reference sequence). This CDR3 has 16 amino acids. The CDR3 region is CASSHDGGPVAYEQYF. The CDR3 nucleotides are TGTGCCAGCAGCCATGACGGCGGGCCGGTAGCCTACGAGCAGTACTTC.

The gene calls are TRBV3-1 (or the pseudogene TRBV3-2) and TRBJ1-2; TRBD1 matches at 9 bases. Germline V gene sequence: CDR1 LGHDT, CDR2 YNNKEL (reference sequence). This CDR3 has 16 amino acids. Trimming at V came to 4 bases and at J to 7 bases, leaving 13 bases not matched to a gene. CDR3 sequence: CASSRTGGLFTGGYTF. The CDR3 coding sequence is TGTGCCAGCAGCCGCACAGGGGGCCTCTTCACGGGTGGCTACACCTTC.

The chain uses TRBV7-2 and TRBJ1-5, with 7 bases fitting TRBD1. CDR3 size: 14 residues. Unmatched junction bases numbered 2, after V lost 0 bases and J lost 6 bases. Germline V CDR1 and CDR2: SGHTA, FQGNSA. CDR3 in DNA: TGTGCCAGCAGCTTAGCCCAGGGGGGTCAGCCCCAGCATTTT. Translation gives CASSLAQGGQPQHF.

The chain's CDR3 is CASSTRLAMNTGELFF. The CDR3, as DNA: TGTGCCAGCAGCACCAGACTAGCGATGAACACCGGGGAGCTGTTTTTT. The chain combines TRBV9 with TRBJ2-2; TRBD2 matches at 8 bases. The junction had 6 bases not matched to a gene; V was cut back by 4 bases and J by 1 base. The CDR3 spans 16 residues. CDR1 is SGDLS and CDR2 is YYNGEE in the germline V gene.

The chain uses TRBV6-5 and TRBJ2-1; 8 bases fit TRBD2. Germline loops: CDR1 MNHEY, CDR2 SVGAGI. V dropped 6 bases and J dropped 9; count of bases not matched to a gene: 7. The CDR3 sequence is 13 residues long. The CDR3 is CASSTGTSGEQFF. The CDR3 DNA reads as TGTGCCAGCAGCACCGGGACTAGTGGTGAGCAGTTCTTC.

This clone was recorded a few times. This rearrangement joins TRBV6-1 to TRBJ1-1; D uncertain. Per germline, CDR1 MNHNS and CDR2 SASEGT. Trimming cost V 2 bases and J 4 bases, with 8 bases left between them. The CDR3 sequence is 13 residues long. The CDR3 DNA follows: TGTGCCAGCAGTGAAACAGCCCGCACTGAAGCTTTCTTT. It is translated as CASSETARTEAFF.

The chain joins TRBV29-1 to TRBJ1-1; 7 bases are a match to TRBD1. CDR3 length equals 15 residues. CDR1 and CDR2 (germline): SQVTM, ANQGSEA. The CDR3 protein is CIPPAGGTKDTEAFF. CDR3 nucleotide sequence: TGCATCCCCCCGGCAGGGGGTACCAAGGACACTGAAGCTTTCTTT.

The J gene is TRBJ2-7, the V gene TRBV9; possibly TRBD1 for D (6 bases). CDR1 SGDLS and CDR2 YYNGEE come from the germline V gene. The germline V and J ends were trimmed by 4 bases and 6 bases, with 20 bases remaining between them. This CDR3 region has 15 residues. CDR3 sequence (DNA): TGTGCCAGCAGCCCGCCGGGCAACAGGGCAGGCGAGCAGTACTTC. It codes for CASSPPGNRAGEQYF.